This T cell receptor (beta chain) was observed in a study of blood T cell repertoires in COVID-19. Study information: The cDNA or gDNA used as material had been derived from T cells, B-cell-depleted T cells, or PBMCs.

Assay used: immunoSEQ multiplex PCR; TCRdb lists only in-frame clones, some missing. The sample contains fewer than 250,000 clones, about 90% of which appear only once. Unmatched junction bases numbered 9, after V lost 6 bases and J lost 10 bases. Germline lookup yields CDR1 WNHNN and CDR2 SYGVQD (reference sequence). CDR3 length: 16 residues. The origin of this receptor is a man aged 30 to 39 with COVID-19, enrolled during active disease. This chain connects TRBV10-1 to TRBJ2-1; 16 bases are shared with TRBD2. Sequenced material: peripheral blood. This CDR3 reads CASSPGTSGGAREQFF. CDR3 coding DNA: TGCGCCAGCAGCCCCGGGACTAGCGGGGGGGCTCGGGAGCAGTTCTTC.